This is a list of T cell receptor beta chains from one sample in a study of human T cells and chemical hapten exposure. One entry per CDR3 protein, called by TCRdb with MiXCR from the RACE reads. The data contain under 200,000 distinct CDR3 sequences, approximately 14% of them seen just once; the ten biggest clones take up about 1.7%. Here the sequenced sample was whole blood, taken in connection with sensitization to the hapten diphenylcyclopropenone (DPC). These receptors were obtained from a woman aged 25 to 39 with alopecia areata. Some clones in this sample may be carry-over from other donors' samples. CDR3s include the opening cysteine and the closing phenylalanine or tryptophan. A D gene is named only where the DNA matches it firmly. Rows may omit the clone size; those that give it use once, few, many or a size class.

V gene: TRBV6-1
clone size: -
D gene: -
J gene: TRBJ1-1
CDR3 protein: CASSDLQGEAFF
CDR3 DNA: TGTGCCAGCAGTGACCTACAGGGAGAAGCTTTCTTT

V gene: TRBV6-2/TRBV6-3
clone size: -
D gene: -
J gene: TRBJ1-2
CDR3 protein: CASSPSPRVAGYTF
CDR3 DNA: TGTGCCAGCAGTCCCTCTCCCCGGGTAGCTGGCTACACCTTC

V gene: TRBV19
clone size: few
D gene: -
J gene: TRBJ2-7
CDR3 protein: CASSITSAGSYEQYF
CDR3 DNA: TGTGCCAGTAGTATAACCTCGGCGGGATCCTACGAGCAGTACTTC

V gene: TRBV9
clone size: few
D gene: -
J gene: TRBJ1-6
CDR3 protein: CASSVGQLNSPLHF
CDR3 DNA: TGTGCCAGCAGCGTAGGGCAGCTTAATTCACCCCTCCACTTT

V gene: TRBV6-6
clone size: -
D gene: -
J gene: TRBJ1-1
CDR3 protein: CASSYVRGPVEAFF
CDR3 DNA: TGTGCCAGCAGTTACGTACGGGGGCCGGTTGAAGCTTTCTTT

V gene: TRBV10-3
clone size: many
D gene: TRBD1
J gene: TRBJ2-1
CDR3 protein: CAISPKGQGAYNEQFF
CDR3 DNA: TGTGCCATCAGCCCTAAGGGACAGGGAGCCTACAATGAGCAGTTCTTC

V gene: TRBV28
clone size: -
D gene: TRBD1
J gene: TRBJ1-2
CDR3 protein: CASSPPGQGNYGYTF
CDR3 DNA: TGTGCCAGCAGTCCACCGGGACAGGGAAACTATGGCTACACCTTC

V gene: TRBV6-2/TRBV6-3
clone size: few
D gene: -
J gene: TRBJ2-5
CDR3 protein: CASSFSGTSDQETQYF
CDR3 DNA: TGTGCCAGCAGTTTCTCCGGGACATCGGACCAAGAGACCCAGTACTTC

V gene: TRBV28
clone size: many
D gene: TRBD2
J gene: TRBJ2-7
CDR3 protein: CASSLSSGAYEQYF
CDR3 DNA: TGTGCCAGCAGTTTATCTAGCGGTGCCTACGAGCAGTACTTC

V gene: TRBV6-2/TRBV6-3
clone size: -
D gene: TRBD1
J gene: TRBJ2-7
CDR3 protein: CASSKPRDRGYYEQYF
CDR3 DNA: TGTGCCAGCAGTAAACCTCGGGACAGGGGTTACTACGAGCAGTACTTC

V gene: TRBV7-9
clone size: -
D gene: TRBD2
J gene: TRBJ2-2
CDR3 protein: CASSLVALAGAAGELFF
CDR3 DNA: TGTGCCAGCAGCTTAGTAGCTCTAGCGGGAGCGGCCGGGGAGCTGTTTTTT

V gene: TRBV11-3
clone size: -
D gene: -
J gene: TRBJ2-5
CDR3 protein: CASSLGQGQETQYF
CDR3 DNA: TGTGCCAGCAGCTTAGGCCAGGGACAAGAGACCCAGTACTTC

V gene: TRBV5-1
clone size: -
D gene: -
J gene: TRBJ2-5
CDR3 protein: CASRVGETQYF
CDR3 DNA: TGCGCCAGCAGGGTTGGCGAGACCCAGTACTTC

V gene: TRBV12-3/TRBV12-4
clone size: few
D gene: -
J gene: TRBJ1-1
CDR3 protein: CASRTGISDTEAFF
CDR3 DNA: TGTGCCAGCAGAACCGGGATCTCGGACACTGAAGCTTTCTTT

V gene: TRBV18
clone size: few
D gene: -
J gene: TRBJ1-1
CDR3 protein: CASSPQAELNTEAFF
CDR3 DNA: TGTGCCAGCTCACCACAAGCAGAGTTGAACACTGAAGCTTTCTTT

V gene: TRBV11-3
clone size: few
D gene: -
J gene: TRBJ1-6
CDR3 protein: CASSLLGQGGSPLHF
CDR3 DNA: TGTGCCAGCAGCTTACTGGGGCAGGGTGGTTCACCCCTCCACTTT

V gene: TRBV6-2/TRBV6-3
clone size: many
D gene: TRBD2
J gene: TRBJ2-1
CDR3 protein: CASSYASGRGLKEQFF
CDR3 DNA: TGTGCCAGCAGTTACGCTAGCGGGAGAGGTCTTAAGGAGCAGTTCTTC

V gene: TRBV7-9
clone size: few
D gene: TRBD1
J gene: TRBJ2-7
CDR3 protein: CASSLADRGQYF
CDR3 DNA: TGTGCCAGCAGCTTAGCTGACAGGGGGCAGTACTTC

V gene: TRBV6-2/TRBV6-3
clone size: once
D gene: -
J gene: TRBJ2-3
CDR3 protein: CASSWTFSSTDTQYF
CDR3 DNA: TGTGCCAGCAGTTGGACTTTTTCTAGCACAGATACGCAGTATTTT

V gene: TRBV11-2
clone size: few
D gene: TRBD1
J gene: TRBJ2-7
CDR3 protein: CASSLLDRGHEQYF
CDR3 DNA: TGTGCCAGCAGCTTACTTGACAGGGGCCACGAGCAGTACTTC

V gene: TRBV5-1
clone size: -
D gene: TRBD1
J gene: TRBJ2-1
CDR3 protein: CASSLEGAINNEQFF
CDR3 DNA: TGCGCCAGCAGCTTGGAGGGGGCCATCAACAATGAGCAGTTCTTC

V gene: TRBV30
clone size: -
D gene: -
J gene: TRBJ2-3
CDR3 protein: CAWSVSMDTQYF
CDR3 DNA: TGTGCCTGGAGTGTGTCCATGGATACGCAGTATTTT

V gene: TRBV5-6
clone size: -
D gene: -
J gene: TRBJ2-5
CDR3 protein: CASSPTLQGRGETQYF
CDR3 DNA: TGTGCCAGCAGCCCTACCTTACAGGGGCGGGGGGAGACCCAGTACTTC

V gene: TRBV19
clone size: -
D gene: TRBD1
J gene: TRBJ1-5
CDR3 protein: CASRDRAQPQHF
CDR3 DNA: TGTGCCAGTAGAGACAGGGCCCAACCCCAGCATTTT

V gene: TRBV29-1
clone size: -
D gene: -
J gene: TRBJ2-4
CDR3 protein: CSGGDGTIQYF
CDR3 DNA: TGCAGCGGGGGGGACGGGACCATTCAGTACTTC

V gene: TRBV18
clone size: -
D gene: -
J gene: TRBJ1-3
CDR3 protein: CASSPQRDSGNTIYF
CDR3 DNA: TGTGCCAGCTCACCACAAAGAGACTCTGGAAACACCATATATTTT

V gene: TRBV12-3/TRBV12-4
clone size: few
D gene: -
J gene: TRBJ2-7
CDR3 protein: CASSNLGSYEQYF
CDR3 DNA: TGTGCCAGCAGTAATCTGGGGTCCTACGAGCAGTACTTC

V gene: TRBV27
clone size: few
D gene: TRBD2
J gene: TRBJ2-5
CDR3 protein: CASSLMGSGEGRETQYF
CDR3 DNA: TGTGCCAGCAGTTTGATGGGTAGCGGGGAGGGCAGAGAGACCCAGTACTTC

V gene: TRBV29-1
clone size: -
D gene: TRBD1
J gene: TRBJ2-5
CDR3 protein: CSAGAGTGTQETQYF
CDR3 DNA: TGCAGCGCGGGGGCCGGGACAGGGACCCAAGAGACCCAGTACTTC

V gene: TRBV4-2
clone size: few
D gene: TRBD2
J gene: TRBJ2-2
CDR3 protein: CASSTGVGLANTGELFF
CDR3 DNA: TGTGCCAGCAGCACGGGTGTGGGACTAGCCAACACCGGGGAGCTGTTTTTT

V gene: TRBV12-3/TRBV12-4
clone size: -
D gene: TRBD2
J gene: TRBJ2-1
CDR3 protein: CASSTSGGANEQFF
CDR3 DNA: TGTGCCAGCAGCACCAGCGGGGGGGCCAATGAGCAGTTCTTC

V gene: TRBV3-1
clone size: few
D gene: -
J gene: TRBJ1-6
CDR3 protein: CASSQGGTRSPLHF
CDR3 DNA: TGTGCCAGCAGCCAAGGGGGAACGAGATCACCCCTCCACTTT

V gene: TRBV25-1
clone size: -
D gene: -
J gene: TRBJ1-4
CDR3 protein: CASSEGRAGEKLFF
CDR3 DNA: TGTGCCAGCAGTGAAGGCAGGGCCGGTGAAAAACTGTTTTTT

V gene: TRBV20-1
clone size: few
D gene: TRBD1
J gene: TRBJ2-7
CDR3 protein: CSARDPGRGLEQYF
CDR3 DNA: TGCAGTGCTAGAGATCCCGGCAGGGGGCTCGAGCAGTACTTC

V gene: TRBV20-1
clone size: many
D gene: -
J gene: TRBJ2-7
CDR3 protein: CSAIARGSYEQYF
CDR3 DNA: TGCAGTGCTATAGCCAGGGGTTCCTACGAGCAGTACTTC

V gene: TRBV28
clone size: -
D gene: TRBD2
J gene: TRBJ2-5
CDR3 protein: CASSLTSEETQYF
CDR3 DNA: TGTGCCAGCAGCCTCACTAGCGAAGAGACCCAGTACTTC

V gene: TRBV28
clone size: -
D gene: -
J gene: TRBJ2-1
CDR3 protein: CASSLTLPNHNEQFF
CDR3 DNA: TGTGCCAGCAGCCTGACTCTACCGAACCACAATGAGCAGTTCTTC

V gene: TRBV6-5
clone size: -
D gene: -
J gene: TRBJ1-6
CDR3 protein: CASSLTGTQFGSPLHF
CDR3 DNA: TGTGCCAGCAGCCTAACCGGGACACAATTCGGTTCACCCCTCCACTTT

V gene: TRBV24-1
clone size: few
D gene: TRBD1
J gene: TRBJ2-7
CDR3 protein: CATSDPTGSHEQYF
CDR3 DNA: TGTGCCACCAGTGATCCGACAGGGAGCCACGAGCAGTACTTC

V gene: TRBV7-2
clone size: few
D gene: -
J gene: TRBJ1-3
CDR3 protein: CASSLVHPGNTIYF
CDR3 DNA: TGTGCCAGCAGCTTAGTTCATCCTGGAAACACCATATATTTT

V gene: TRBV21-1
clone size: few
D gene: -
J gene: TRBJ2-2
CDR3 protein: CASSKGSRGAGELFF
CDR3 DNA: TGTGCCAGCAGCAAAGGGTCCAGGGGTGCCGGGGAGCTGTTTTTT

V gene: TRBV2
clone size: many
D gene: TRBD2
J gene: TRBJ2-4
CDR3 protein: CASSEYELAGGLDIQYF
CDR3 DNA: TGTGCCAGCAGTGAATATGAACTAGCGGGGGGTTTGGACATTCAGTACTTC

V gene: TRBV20-1
clone size: few
D gene: -
J gene: TRBJ2-5
CDR3 protein: CSARVGRGAYQETQYF
CDR3 DNA: TGCAGTGCTAGAGTGGGGCGGGGCGCGTACCAAGAGACCCAGTACTTC